This TCR beta chain was identified during a study of blood T cell repertoires in COVID-19. Cohort allocation depended upon clinical history that participants reported. How the authors handled the data: Estimated nucleated cell counts came from reference gene primer amplification. Using immunoSEQ multiplex PCR, the repertoire was profiled, and TCRdb retains in-frame clones only, with some absent. V and J calls plus clone size are reproduced from that table; the DNA served to infer D and trimming. The table shows some 200,000 clones, with about 91% occurring only once. This TCR derives from a woman aged 18-35 years who had recovered from COVID-19. The sequencing sample was made of PBMCs or T cells enriched from blood (not recorded which).

This CDR3 is CATSRVAGVSPSYEQYF. The CDR3 DNA reads TGTGCCACCAGCAGAGTAGCGGGAGTATCCCCGTCCTACGAGCAGTACTTC. This sequence joins TRBV15 and TRBJ2-7; 9 bases align to TRBD2. The V segment lost 1 base and the J segment 1 base; nucleotides outside the gene matches: 8. The germline V gene encodes CDR1 LNHNV and CDR2 YYDKDF (reference sequence). There are 17 residues in the CDR3. The entire variable domain, with the rest obtained from reference TRBV15 and TRBJ2-7, is as follows: DAMVIQNPRYQVTQFGKPVTLSCSQTLNHNVMYWYQQKSSQAPKLLFHYYDKDFNNEADTPDNFQSRRPNTSFCFLDIRSPGLGDTAMYLCATSRVAGVSPSYEQYFGPGTRLTVT.